The 22 T cell receptor gamma chains in this list originate from one sample, sequenced in a study of intestinal T cells in coeliac disease (dated by TCRdb to the early 2020s). For each case, genomic DNA was extracted from ten 5-um FFPE scrolls with the QIAamp DNA FFPE tissue kit. The library was prepared using multiplex PCR. The sequencing machine was an Ion Torrent PGM. The LymphoTrack kit, which has primers carrying Illumina adapters, was used to amplify TRG repertoires from roughly 220 ng of biopsy DNA. TCRdb reanalyzed the public reads with the CATT caller, and identical DNA sequences were merged afterwards. A total of a few hundred gamma-chain clones appear in this sample, around half of them only once. The top ten constitute roughly two fifths of the sample. Sequenced: a duodenal biopsy. The source is a human donor who served as a control with a normal duodenal biopsy, not a healthy volunteer.

CDR3 in DNA: TGTGCTGCGTGGACCAGCTTTAGGTATAAGAAACTCTTT. Residues: CAAWTSFRYKKLF. The gene calls are TRGV10 and TRGJ1 or TRGJ2. TRGV10 is an ORF for which the function is uncertain. V was clipped by 8 bases and J by 7 bases; unmatched bases: 12. This CDR3 has 13 amino acids.

This clone was picked up a small number of times. TCRdb's listed protein matches a much larger clone and diverges from this DNA's translation at residue 12, likely through a read error; the protein shown comes from the DNA. The rearrangement joins TRGV10 to TRGJP1. TRGV10 is an ORF, and what it does is uncertain. The CDR3 sequence is 15 residues long. The CDR3 here is CAAWDYPPTGWLKIF. CDR3 coding DNA: TGTGCTGCGTGGGATTATCCCCCCACTGGTTGGCTCAAGATATTT.

Only a few counts were recorded for this clone. The DNA is left out, because the CDR3 cannot be placed on it with certainty; the CDR3 is given as TCRdb lists it. The V and J genes are TRGV8 and TRGJP1. With termini counted, the CDR3 has 17 amino acids. CDR1 and CDR2 from the germline V gene are VENAVY and YDSYNSRV. CDR3 sequence reads: CATWVNHWLVQDICKLF.

J is TRGJ1 or TRGJ2 and V is TRGV9. The CDR3 length is 12 residues. Germline V lookup: CDR1 GITISATS, CDR2 ISYDGTV (reference sequence). Trimming took 10 bases from V and 8 from J; bases not matched to a gene: 14. DNA of the CDR3: TGTGCCTTTGTGGGGAGGGGGAATAAGAAACTCTTT. Protein sequence: CAFVGRGNKKLF.

This clone has a handful of counts. The rearrangement joins TRGV8 to TRGJ1 or TRGJ2. Trimming removed 12 bases from V and 0 bases from J; junction bases left unmatched: 14. The CDR3 spans 14 residues. Germline CDR1 is VENAVY and CDR2 is YDSYNSRV. The CDR3 region is CAHLGSMNYYKKLF. CDR3 in DNA: TGTGCCCACCTGGGATCCATGAATTATTATAAGAAACTCTTT.

CDR3 nucleotide sequence: TGTGCCGACCGTGGGACGGCGGGGGGTGATTGGATCAAGACGTTT. This sequence encodes CADRGTAGGDWIKTF. This chain uses TRGV2 with TRGJP2. Germline V CDR1 and CDR2: EGSNGY, YDSYNSKV. The CDR3 contains 15 residues. After removal of 12 bases from V and 6 bases from J, the junction contained 19 bases not matched to a gene.

This clone is categorized as hyperexpanded. The chain couples TRGV10 to TRGJP1. TRGV10 falls under the ORF class, with uncertain function. V shed 8 bases, J shed 0 bases, and the junction held 10 bases outside the gene matches. This CDR3 region has 16 residues. The chain's CDR3 is CAAWDLCYTTGWFKIF. The DNA for the CDR3 is TGTGCTGCGTGGGATTTATGTTATACCACTGGTTGGTTCAAGATATTT.

This clone came up a few times. V is TRGV8 and J is TRGJ1 or TRGJ2. The CDR3 runs 10 residues. The V and J ends lost 11 bases and 10 bases, in that order; junction bases with no gene match: 11. Germline loops: CDR1 VENAVY, CDR2 YDSYNSRV. The CDR3 region is CANLGQKKLF. In DNA, the CDR3 is TGTGCCAACCTGGGACAAAAGAAACTCTTT.

The chain has TRGV4 and TRGJ1 or TRGJ2. The V and J ends lost 0 bases and 3 bases, in that order; junction bases with no gene match: 14. This CDR3 has 17 amino acids. Germline V gene sequence: CDR1 EGSTGY, CDR2 YDSYTSSV. The CDR3 DNA is TGTGCCACCTGGGATGGGCCGGAGAGCGGAATTTATTATAAGAAACTCTTT. Translated: CATWDGPESGIYYKKLF.

The DNA for the CDR3 is TGTGCCACCTGGGACAGGCCTTTGCTCTTCTCATTATATAAGAAACTCTTT. This translates into CATWDRPLLFSLYKKLF. The rearrangement links TRGV3 to TRGJ1 or TRGJ2. Germline V gene data show CDR1 as VTNTFY and CDR2 as YDVSTARD (reference sequence). The CDR3 extends over 17 amino acids. Trimming at V came to 0 bases and at J to 7 bases, leaving 18 bases not matched to a gene.

This clone was seen more than once but under ten times. A much larger clonotype is one base distant, so this may be a read error. The chain is built from TRGV4 and TRGJP2. The CDR3 runs 17 residues. The V gene's germline CDR1 is EGSTGY and CDR2 YDSYTSSV. In DNA, the CDR3 is TGTGCCACCTGGGATGGGCCCTTCCATAGTAGTAATTGGATCAAGACGTTT. As protein: CATWDGPFHSSNWIKTF.

This clone was counted a single time. The chain recombines TRGV10 with TRGJP1. TRGV10 is identified as an open reading frame with a role that is uncertain. With V trimmed by 8 bases and J by 10 bases, 17 bases remained unmatched. The CDR3 is made up of 15 amino acids. CDR3 in DNA: TGTGCTGCGTGGGATTGGGCCTCACTGGTTTGGTTCAAGATATTT. Translated: CAAWDWASLVWFKIF.

Only one count was recorded for this clone. This rearrangement joins TRGV10 to TRGJP1. TRGV10 is given ORF status, its function remaining uncertain. The trim removed 8 bases at V and 4 bases at J, leaving 8 bases unmatched. The CDR3 extends over 14 amino acids. This chain's CDR3 is CAAWDGITGWFKIF. CDR3 nucleotide sequence: TGTGCTGCGTGGGATGGGATCACTGGTTGGTTCAAGATATTT.

The rearrangement links TRGV4 to TRGJP1. CDR3 size: 15 residues. CDR1 is EGSTGY and CDR2 is YDSYTSSV in the germline V gene. CDR3 sequence (DNA): TGTGCACCTCGGGATGGGGTTACCACTGGTTGGTTCAAGATATTT. It translates to CAPRDGVTTGWFKIF.

Turning to this clone: A much larger clone lies a single base off, so this may be a read error. The V and J genes are TRGV8 and TRGJ1 or TRGJ2. This CDR3 is 9 amino acids long. The V gene end was trimmed by 12 bases and the J gene end by 6 bases; junction bases not matched to a gene: 5. In germline, CDR1 is VENAVY, CDR2 YDSYNSRV. For the CDR3, the DNA is TGTGCCCCGAGTTATAAGAAACTCTTT. Encoded protein: CAPSYKKLF.

This rearrangement joins TRGV10 to TRGJP1. TRGV10 is identified as an open reading frame with a role that is uncertain. V shed 11 bases and J 15 bases; nucleotides not matched to a gene: 10. This CDR3 has 10 residues. CDR3 sequence reads: CAAPRLVKIF. CDR3 nucleotide sequence: TGTGCTGCGCCCAGGTTGGTCAAGATATTT.

On this clone: Since a far larger clone is one base different, this is likely a read error. Other nucleotide sequences from this sample produce the same CDR3. The V call is TRGV10, the J call TRGJP1. TRGV10 is an ORF; its function is uncertain. The CDR3 runs 18 residues. In nucleotides, the CDR3 is TGTGCTGCGTGGGATTATACCCTCCTGAGAACCACCGGTTGGTTCAAGATATTT. This codes for CAAWDYTLLRTTGWFKIF.

Points on this clone: TCRdb's protein sequence differs at residue 5 from the translated DNA; the protein presented here follows the DNA. The CDR3 reads CAACQRFRDKKLF. For the CDR3, the DNA is TGTGCTGCGTGCCAAAGGTTTAGGGATAAGAAACTCTTT. This sequence joins TRGV10 and TRGJ1 or TRGJ2. TRGV10 has ORF status, its function being uncertain. V dropped 9 bases and J dropped 8; count of bases not matched to a gene: 14. The CDR3 totals 13 residues.

By share, this clone ranks as hyperexpanded. The genes are TRGV4 and TRGJP2. V lost 0 bases to trimming and J lost 0 bases; unmatched junction nucleotides: 7. The CDR3 is 17 residues long. Germline CDR1 reads EGSTGY; CDR2 reads YDSYTSSV. The CDR3 sequence: CATWDGPFHSSDWIKTF. The CDR3 coding sequence is TGTGCCACCTGGGATGGGCCCTTCCATAGTAGTGATTGGATCAAGACGTTT.

With regard to this clone: Relative to the germline gene, one junction end is altered; a read error may explain this. The chain links TRGV10 to TRGJP1. TRGV10 is an open reading frame whose function is uncertain. This CDR3 has 11 amino acids. The CDR3 DNA reads TGCGCGTGGTCTACTGGTTGGTTCAAGATATTT. It yields the protein CAWSTGWFKIF.

This sequence joins TRGV10 and TRGJP1. TRGV10 is an ORF, with its function uncertain. V was pared by 10 bases and J by 0 bases, with 12 bases of the junction left unmatched. The CDR3 sequence is 16 residues long. The CDR3 DNA sequence: TGTGCTGCGTTGGGATTAAGGGATACCACTGGTTGGTTCAAGATATTT. Translation: CAALGLRDTTGWFKIF.

The table lists this clone with a count of one. The V call is TRGV9, the J call TRGJ1 or TRGJ2. The CDR3 covers 17 residues. In germline, CDR1 is GITISATS, CDR2 ISYDGTV (reference sequence). The J segment lost 0 bases and the V segment lost 1 base, leaving 12 bases of the junction unmatched. This CDR3 reads CALWEVPLLGNYYKKLF. The CDR3 region has the DNA TGTGCCTTGTGGGAGGTTCCTCTCCTTGGGAATTATTATAAGAAACTCTTT.